The following is a TCR beta chain sequence with its context. Profiled with immunoSEQ multiplex PCR; TCRdb holds only in-frame clones, not every one. The sample shows approximately 88,000 clones, around 89% of them seen only once. The data are from a study of T cells after somatic rescue of genetic block. Germline values: CDR1 MDHEN, CDR2 SYDVKM. Trimming stripped 7 bases from V and 0 bases from J, with 10 bases between. This CDR3 region has 14 residues. Sequences were obtained from peripheral blood mononuclear cells (PBMCs). V usage is TRBV28 and J usage is TRBJ1-5; D not certain. The origin of this receptor is a woman younger than 30. CDR3 sequence (DNA): TGTGCCAGCAAGACACCGGATAGCAATCAGCCCCAGCATTTT. Translating gives CASKTPDSNQPQHF.